The 21 T cell receptor beta chains presented below share a single source sample, sequenced in a study of cytomegalovirus exposure and HLA in healthy donors (dated by TCRdb to 2016 to 2017). The protocol used for the library was the immunoSEQ multiplex PCR assay. As stored in TCRdb, this immuneACCESS dataset retains in-frame rearrangements with V and J assigned. A fraction of the clones does not appear; measured against another copy, unresolved V genes explain less than half of the discrepancy, and the remainder lacks a known reason. The sample table contains tens of thousands of clones; only one count was recorded for 90% to 95% of them. Together, the top ten hold approximately 1.1% of the sample. The sample comprised PBMCs. The receptors come from a woman aged 25 to 39 in good health and CMV-seropositive.

V gene TRBV5-1 combines with J gene TRBJ2-5; 10 bases are shared with TRBD2. V shed 5 bases, J shed 4 bases, and the junction held 5 bases outside the gene matches. This CDR3 is 14 amino acids long. Germline values: CDR1 SGHRS, CDR2 YFSETQ. CDR3 loop: CASSELAGVETQYF. DNA of the CDR3: TGCGCCAGCAGTGAGCTAGCGGGAGTAGAGACCCAGTACTTC.

The chain carries TRBV27 and TRBJ1-4, with 8 bases lining up with TRBD1. V lost 6 bases to trimming and J lost 3 bases; unmatched junction nucleotides: 3. This CDR3 contains 14 residues. CDR1 and CDR2 from the germline V gene are MNHEY and SMNVEV (reference sequence). CDR3 DNA: TGTGCCAGCAGGAAACAGGGGGCTAATGAAAAACTGTTTTTT. This codes for CASRKQGANEKLFF.

The chain is built from TRBV18 and TRBJ2-2, with 7 bases identical to TRBD1. Germline loops: CDR1 KGHSH, CDR2 LQKENI. CDR3 size: 16 residues. Trimming cost V 4 bases and J 0 bases; bases outside gene matches: 5. The CDR3 nucleotides read TGTGCCAGCTCACTACAGGGGAATGCGAACACCGGGGAGCTGTTTTTT. The encoded protein is CASSLQGNANTGELFF.

This clone was seen only once. The chain combines TRBV28 with TRBJ2-4; 7 positions match TRBD2. Trimming removed 5 bases from V and 2 bases from J; junction bases left unmatched: 12. This CDR3 contains 17 residues. Germline V gives CDR1 MDHEN, CDR2 SYDVKM. Here the CDR3 DNA reads TGTGCCAGCAGTCCGTACGGGTTGCGGGAGACCAAAAACATTCAGTACTTC. Translating it yields CASSPYGLRETKNIQYF.

The chain couples TRBV5-8 to TRBJ1-2; 7 bases line up with TRBD1. J gave up 5 bases and V 0 bases, and 4 bases lay outside the gene matches. The CDR3 is 14 amino acids. Germline V gives CDR1 SGHTS, CDR2 YDEGEE. The chain's CDR3 is CASSLADRVYGYTF. DNA for the CDR3: TGTGCCAGCAGCTTGGCTGACAGGGTTTATGGCTACACCTTC. The full variable domain, its missing parts supplied by reference TRBV5-8 and TRBJ1-2, is EAGVTQSPTHLIKTRGQQATLRCSPISGHTSVYWYQQALGLGLQFLLWYDEGEERNRGNFPPRFSGRQFPNYSSELNVNALELEDSALYLCASSLADRVYGYTFGSGTRLTVV.

The J gene is TRBJ2-5, the V gene TRBV7-9, with D possibly being TRBD1 (7 bases). V was shortened by 5 bases and J by 5 bases, with 21 bases between the two germline ends. Germline values: CDR1 SEHNR, CDR2 FQNEAQ (reference sequence). The length of the CDR3 is 16 residues. The CDR3 DNA sequence: TGTGCCAGCAGCGGGGAAGGAGGACCAGGGGGGGAGACCCAGTACTTC. Residues: CASSGEGGPGGETQYF.

The rearrangement joins TRBV2 to TRBJ2-7; 8 bases are a match to TRBD1. J lost 3 bases, V lost 8 bases, and 9 bases had no gene match. The CDR3 extends over 14 amino acids. Per germline, CDR1 SNHLY and CDR2 FYNNEI. CDR3 DNA: TGTGCCAGCGGCCCCCGGACAGGGCGCTACGAGCAGTACTTC. It specifies CASGPRTGRYEQYF.

V is TRBV28 and J is TRBJ2-1; 8 bases are a match to TRBD2. The CDR3 sequence is 19 residues long. Germline CDR1 and CDR2: MDHEN and SYDVKM. Germline trimming cut 5 bases from V and 1 base from J; bases unmatched to any gene: 16. The CDR3: CASSKGTRLRQLSYNEQFF. The CDR3 coding sequence is TGTGCCAGCAGTAAAGGGACTAGACTCCGACAGCTGTCCTACAATGAGCAGTTCTTC.

The chain joins TRBV4-2 to TRBJ2-3; D is uncertain. CDR1 is LGHNA, CDR2 YNFKEQ, per germline. V was shortened by 1 base and J by 5 bases, with 4 bases between the two germline ends. The CDR3 length is 12 residues. Written as DNA, the CDR3 is TGTGCCAGCAGCCAAGCCGGAGATACGCAGTATTTT. Translating it yields CASSQAGDTQYF.

The rearrangement joins TRBV6-1 to TRBJ2-7; tentatively, D is TRBD1 (5 bases). Per the germline V gene, CDR1 is MNHNS and CDR2 is SASEGT. This CDR3 region has 14 residues. Trimming left V 5 bases short and J 0 bases short, with 11 bases between. The CDR3 nucleotides are TGTGCCAGCAGTACGTCAGGGTCCTCCTACGAGCAGTACTTC. Translated, it gives CASSTSGSSYEQYF.

V gene TRBV5-1 combines with J gene TRBJ1-1; D call uncertain. Germline V gene lookup returns CDR1 SGHRS and CDR2 YFSETQ. With 3 bases removed from V and 1 base from J, the gap between germline ends came to 10 bases. This CDR3 comprises 14 residues. The CDR3 DNA is TGCGCCAGCAGCTCGTCGACGGGGAACACTGAAGCTTTCTTT. Its protein product is CASSSSTGNTEAFF. The full variable domain, completed using reference TRBV5-1 and TRBJ1-1, is KAGVTQTPRYLIKTRGQQVTLSCSPISGHRSVSWYQQTPGQGLQFLFEYFSETQRNKGNFPGRFSGRQFSNSRSEMNVSTLELGDSALYLCASSSSTGNTEAFFGQGTRLTVV.

The genes are TRBV14 and TRBJ1-3; perhaps TRBD1 as D (6 bases). V lost 0 bases and J 4 bases, leaving 10 bases between the germline ends. The germline V gene encodes CDR1 SGHDN and CDR2 FVKESK. The CDR3 covers 15 residues. The DNA of the CDR3 is TGTGCCAGCAGCCAAGAATCAGGGGTCGGAAACACCATATATTTT. It specifies CASSQESGVGNTIYF.

The chain combines TRBV30 with TRBJ2-2; TRBD1 aligns across 12 bases. Germline-derived CDR1 and CDR2 are GTSNPN and SVGIG (reference sequence). V trimming: 4 bases; J trimming: 4 bases; junction bases outside the gene matches: 13. The CDR3 extends over 18 amino acids. CDR3 region: CAWNPWGQGARITGELFF. As DNA, the CDR3 is TGTGCCTGGAACCCCTGGGGACAGGGGGCTCGAATCACCGGGGAGCTGTTTTTT.

The chain is built from TRBV19 and TRBJ2-3; TRBD2 agrees at 7 bases. V shed 10 bases and J 0 bases; nucleotides not matched to a gene: 13. Germline V gene sequence: CDR1 LNHDA, CDR2 SQIVND (reference sequence). The CDR3 contains 16 residues. CDR3 nucleotide sequence: TGTGCCACCACCCCAAGGCGGGAGATGAGCACAGATACGCAGTATTTT. Protein: CATTPRREMSTDTQYF.

V and J are TRBV5-8 and TRBJ1-1; D is undetermined. Germline assignment: CDR1 SGHTS and CDR2 YDEGEE. Trimming removed 4 bases at V and 0 bases at J, with 16 bases between. This CDR3 has 16 residues. In DNA form, the CDR3 reads TGTGCCAGCAGCCTCGGGTTTATCTTTATGAACACTGAAGCTTTCTTT. Its protein is CASSLGFIFMNTEAFF.

This chain joins TRBV2 and TRBJ1-4; no firm D call. Germline CDR1 is SNHLY and CDR2 is FYNNEI. The CDR3 is 14 residues long. The V end lost 1 base, the J end lost 4 bases, and 7 bases lay between the germline ends. The CDR3 sequence: CASSEGRLNEKLFF. Here the CDR3 DNA reads TGTGCCAGCAGTGAAGGCAGACTTAATGAAAAACTGTTTTTT. The full variable domain, completed using reference TRBV2 and TRBJ1-4, is EPEVTQTPSHQVTQMGQEVILRCVPISNHLYFYWYRQILGQKVEFLVSFYNNEISEKSEIFDDQFSVERPDGSNFTLKIRSTKLEDSAMYFCASSEGRLNEKLFFGSGTQLSVL.

The chain links TRBV11-3 to TRBJ2-1; D is undetermined. The CDR3 covers 13 residues. V lost 0 bases and J 9 bases, leaving 9 bases between the germline ends. Germline V gives CDR1 SGHNT, CDR2 YENEEA. CDR3 region: CASSLEFGREQFF. CDR3 nucleotides: TGTGCCAGCAGCTTAGAATTTGGGCGTGAGCAGTTCTTC.

The sample holds a few counts of this clone. The chain uses TRBV7-9 and TRBJ1-1; no firm D call. V gave up 5 bases and J gave up 0 bases, with 7 bases separating them. CDR3 length: 13 amino acids. Germline loops: CDR1 SEHNR, CDR2 FQNEAQ (reference sequence). The CDR3 sequence: CASSPQMNTEAFF. The CDR3 DNA follows: TGTGCCAGCAGCCCACAGATGAACACTGAAGCTTTCTTT.

The gene calls are TRBV7-2 and TRBJ2-7; 7 bases are a match to TRBD1. CDR3 size: 13 residues. From germline, CDR1 is SGHTA and CDR2 FQGNSA. The V gene end was trimmed by 5 bases and the J gene end by 2 bases; junction bases not matched to a gene: 3. CDR3 nucleotide sequence: TGTGCCAGCAGCCGGGACAGAACCTACGAGCAGTACTTC. Amino acid sequence: CASSRDRTYEQYF.

J is TRBJ2-1 and V is TRBV27, with 10 bases identical to TRBD1. With 3 bases clipped from V and 4 bases from J, the junction kept 9 bases outside the gene matches. Germline V gives CDR1 MNHEY, CDR2 SMNVEV (reference sequence). The CDR3 sequence is 17 residues long. CDR3 coding DNA: TGTGCCAGCAGTTTGAACCACGGGACAGGGGAATACAATGAGCAGTTCTTC. Translation: CASSLNHGTGEYNEQFF.

This clone was counted once. The chain joins TRBV6-5 to TRBJ1-1, with 9 bases fitting TRBD1. The CDR3 has 16 amino acids. Unmatched junction bases numbered 11, after V lost 4 bases and J lost 5 bases. Germline CDR1 and CDR2: MNHEY and SVGAGI. DNA for the CDR3: TGTGCCAGCAGTTTCACCGAAGACAGGGGGGAGACTGAAGCTTTCTTT. Amino acids: CASSFTEDRGETEAFF.